This TCR beta chain comes out of a study of T cell responses to AZD1222 COVID-19 vaccine. The overall study: Second-dose intervals of approximately 4 or approximately 12 weeks were pooled.

Turning to this clone: Its antigen is undetermined.

Libraries were prepared by immunoSEQ multiplex PCR; TCRdb keeps only in-frame clonotypes and omits some of them. The table lists approximately 100,000 clones, about 92% of them singletons. The trim removed 7 bases at V and 3 bases at J, leaving 3 bases unmatched. The CDR3 is 12 residues long. Germline assignment: CDR1 SGHRS and CDR2 YFSETQ. Overall study results and limits: Only a handful of AZD1222 recipients were seropositive at baseline. Donors, mostly white British, included more females; clonal diversity was possibly underestimated.

This sequence was found in an adult in good health. The material sequenced was peripheral blood, taken on day 0 of AZD1222 vaccination. This rearrangement joins TRBV5-1 to TRBJ1-1, with TRBD1 matching 7 bases. In DNA form, the CDR3 reads TGCGCCAGCGGCGGACAGGACACTGAAGCTTTCTTT. Translating gives CASGGQDTEAFF.